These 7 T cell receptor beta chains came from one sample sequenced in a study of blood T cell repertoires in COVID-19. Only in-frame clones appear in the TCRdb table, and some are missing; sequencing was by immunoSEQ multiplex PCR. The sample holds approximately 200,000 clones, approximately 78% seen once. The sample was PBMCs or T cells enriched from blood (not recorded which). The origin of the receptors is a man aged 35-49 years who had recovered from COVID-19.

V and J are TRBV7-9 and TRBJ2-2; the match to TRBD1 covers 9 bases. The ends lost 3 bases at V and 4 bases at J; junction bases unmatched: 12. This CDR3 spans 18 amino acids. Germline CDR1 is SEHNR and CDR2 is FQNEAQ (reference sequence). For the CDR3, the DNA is TGTGCCAGCAGCTTTTTACCGGGACAGGGTAAATCCACCGGGGAGCTGTTTTTT. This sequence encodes CASSFLPGQGKSTGELFF. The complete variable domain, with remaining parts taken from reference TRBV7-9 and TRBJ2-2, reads DTGVSQNPRHKITKRGQNVTFRCDPISEHNRLYWYRQTLGQGPEFLTYFQNEAQLEKSRLLSDRFSAERPKGSFSTLEIQRTEQGDSAMYLCASSFLPGQGKSTGELFFGEGSRLTVL.

In DNA, the CDR3 is TGTGCCGGTATAGCGGGAGTCGTCCCAGATACGCAGTATTTT. This encodes CAGIAGVVPDTQYF. The chain uses TRBV5-3 and TRBJ2-3; the match to TRBD2 covers 9 bases. TRBV5-3 is an ORF, and what it does is uncertain. The CDR3 sequence is 14 residues long. V shed 10 bases and J 4 bases; nucleotides not matched to a gene: 10.

The CDR3 region has the DNA TGTGCCAGCAGCCCCGACAGAAACTATGGCTACACCTTC. This gives the protein CASSPDRNYGYTF. The chain recombines TRBV14 with TRBJ1-2, with D possibly being TRBD1 (5 bases). The length of the CDR3 is 13 residues. V was clipped by 4 bases and J by 2 bases, with 8 bases between them. Germline CDR1 is SGHDN and CDR2 is FVKESK.

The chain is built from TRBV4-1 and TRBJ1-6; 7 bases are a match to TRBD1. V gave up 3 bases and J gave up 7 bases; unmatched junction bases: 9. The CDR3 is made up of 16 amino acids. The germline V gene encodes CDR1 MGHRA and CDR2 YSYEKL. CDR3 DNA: TGCGCCAGCAGCCAGGAAACACAGGGGCCAAATTCACCCCTCCACTTT. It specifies CASSQETQGPNSPLHF.

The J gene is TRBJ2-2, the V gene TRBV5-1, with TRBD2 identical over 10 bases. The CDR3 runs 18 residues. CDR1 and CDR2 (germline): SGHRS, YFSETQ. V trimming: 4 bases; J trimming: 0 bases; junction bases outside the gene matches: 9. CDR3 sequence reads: CASSLTGTSDPNTGELFF. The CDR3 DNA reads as TGCGCCAGCAGCCTGACCGGGACTAGCGACCCGAACACCGGGGAGCTGTTTTTT.

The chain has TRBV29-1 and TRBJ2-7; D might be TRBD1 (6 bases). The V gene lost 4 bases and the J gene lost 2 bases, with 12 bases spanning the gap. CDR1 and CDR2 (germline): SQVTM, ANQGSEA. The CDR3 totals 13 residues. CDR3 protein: CSVGTESTYEQYF. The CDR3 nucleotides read TGCAGCGTTGGGACAGAGAGCACCTACGAGCAGTACTTC.

CDR3 in DNA: TGTGCCAGCAGCGAGACCGGGACTAGCGGGGGCCTTAGCACAGATACGCAGTATTTT. Translation: CASSETGTSGGLSTDTQYF. The chain uses TRBV9 and TRBJ2-3; TRBD2 matches 14 bases. Germline CDR1 is SGDLS and CDR2 is YYNGEE. This CDR3 is 19 amino acids long. Trimming cost V 3 bases and J 0 bases; bases outside gene matches: 9.